The entry that follows covers one T cell receptor (beta chain) sequence. Its antigen remains unknown. The CDR3 covers 16 residues. The treatment was: oral pan-JAK inhibitor, 5-10 mg twice daily. These data are taken from a study of CD8+ T cells in alopecia areata. Findings of the study overall: Alopecia totalis/universalis scalp especially showed more expanded CD8+ clones than normal scalp. Amid tofacitinib therapy, many expanded lesional clones stayed present in scalp and blood.

RNA extraction was followed by reverse transcription into cDNA, which acted as the sequencing template. This table comes from immunoSEQ multiplex PCR, and its TCRdb copy is limited to in-frame clones, with some not included. The table records fewer than 350,000 clones, about three fifths of them present only once. This TCR derives from a human donor with alopecia areata. The sequencing here drew on CD4+ T cells sorted from blood, taken at week 24, from a patient treated with tofacitinib. V gene TRBV21-1 combines with J gene TRBJ2-7; the table's D call TRBD2 went unverified against the DNA. TRBV21-1 has pseudogene status. In nucleotides, the CDR3 is TGTGCCAGATCCAAGACTAGGCCCTTAGTTTCCTACGAGCAGTACTTC. Protein sequence: CARSKTRPLVSYEQYF.